Listed here are 18 T cell receptor beta chains from one sample, sequenced in a study of metastatic and nonmetastatic thyroid tumors. TCRdb ran MiXCR on the PCR reads. The sample holds approximately 14,000 clones, 29% seen once. Thyroid surgery had not been preceded by any treatment in any patient. The material sequenced was tumor tissue. Every receptor here comes from a male donor with papillary thyroid cancer or a benign thyroid nodule (not recorded which). Some clones in this sample may be carry-over from other donors' samples.

This clone was counted only a few times. The genes are TRBV24-1 and TRBJ2-7; no definite D call. The CDR3 contains 13 residues. Germline V gene data show CDR1 as KGHDR and CDR2 as SFDVKD. V was trimmed by 4 bases and J by 0 bases, leaving 6 bases between them. CDR3 nucleotides: TGTGCCACCAGTGAACCTAGCTCCTACGAGCAGTACTTC. Its protein is CATSEPSSYEQYF.

This clone is classed as medium-sized (0.01 to 0.1%). Different DNA sequences within this sample yield the same CDR3. V is TRBV12-3 or TRBV12-4 and J is TRBJ1-6, with 7 bases fitting TRBD1. After removal of 3 bases from V and 8 bases from J, the junction contained 4 bases not matched to a gene. The CDR3 has 14 residues. DNA of the CDR3: TGTGCCAGCAGTTTGGGACAGATGGATTCACCCCTCCACTTT. Amino acids: CASSLGQMDSPLHF.

V and J are TRBV6-4 and TRBJ2-1; 14 bases are shared with TRBD2. From germline, CDR1 is MRHNA and CDR2 SNTAGT. This CDR3 region has 15 residues. V shed 5 bases and J 9 bases; nucleotides not matched to a gene: 6. In nucleotides, the CDR3 is TGTGCCAGCAGTATGGGGACTAGCGGGAGTGGTGAGCAGTTCTTC. Protein product: CASSMGTSGSGEQFF.

This clone was picked up many times. A much larger clone lies a single base off, so this may be a read error. The chain links TRBV6-1 to TRBJ2-4; D is undetermined. Germline CDR1 is MNHNS and CDR2 is SASEGT. This CDR3 is 13 amino acids long. The chain's CDR3 is CASSEGAKNIQCF. As DNA, the CDR3 is TGTGCCAGCAGTGAAGGAGCCAAAAACATTCAGTGCTTC.

For this clone: A junction boundary mismatches the germline segment, possibly from a read error. This chain joins TRBV5-1 and TRBJ2-3, with a weak D call TRBD1 (6 bases). This CDR3 is built from 15 residues. CDR1 is SGHRS and CDR2 is YFSETQ in the germline V gene. This CDR3 reads CASSPLGQITDKQYF. In DNA form, the CDR3 reads TGCGCGAGCAGCCCTTTGGGACAAATTACAGATAAGCAGTATTTT.

This clone has ten or more counts. This chain uses TRBV30 with TRBJ2-3; 16 nucleotides align to TRBD2. Losses at the gene ends were 0 bases for V and 3 bases for J; bases not matched to a gene: 3. The CDR3 is 17 amino acids. Germline V gives CDR1 GTSNPN, CDR2 SVGIG (reference sequence). This CDR3 is CAWSVGLAGGRTDTQYF. CDR3 DNA: TGTGCCTGGAGTGTGGGACTAGCGGGGGGGCGGACAGATACGCAGTATTTT.

This clone was seen at least ten times. V gene TRBV4-1 combines with J gene TRBJ2-2; D perhaps matches TRBD1 (6 bases). CDR3 size: 15 residues. V was pared by 0 bases and J by 5 bases, with 10 bases between. CDR1 is MGHRA, CDR2 YSYEKL, per germline. CDR3 bases: TGCGCCAGCAGCCAAGACAGGGGATTTACCGGGGAGCTGTTTTTT. The encoded protein is CASSQDRGFTGELFF.

This clone appeared many times. V is TRBV11-2 and J is TRBJ2-2; D is undetermined. This CDR3 has 12 amino acids. V was clipped by 4 bases and J by 5 bases, with 5 bases between them. CDR1 and CDR2 (germline): SGHAT, FQNNGV. This CDR3 is CASSSWTGELFF. The CDR3 nucleotides read TGTGCCAGCAGCTCCTGGACCGGGGAGCTGTTTTTT.

This clone has at least ten counts. The genes are TRBV27 and TRBJ2-3, with 7 positions matching TRBD2. CDR1 and CDR2 (germline): MNHEY, SMNVEV (reference sequence). The trim removed 3 bases at V and 2 bases at J, leaving 5 bases unmatched. CDR3 length: 15 amino acids. The CDR3 DNA reads TGTGCCAGCAGTTTTCGGGGGAGGGACACAGATACGCAGTATTTT. Amino acid sequence: CASSFRGRDTDTQYF.

This chain links TRBV20-1 with TRBJ1-6; no clear D. This CDR3 comprises 9 residues. Germline loops: CDR1 DFQATT, CDR2 SNEGSKA (reference sequence). The CDR3 spells CHLETPLHF. The CDR3 bases are TGCCATCTCGAGACACCCCTCCACTTT.

This clone occurred many times. The chain combines TRBV2 with TRBJ2-1; D not resolved. The CDR3 totals 14 residues. The V end was cut by 5 bases, the J end by 6 bases, with 14 bases between. Germline CDR1 reads SNHLY; CDR2 reads FYNNEI. CDR3 DNA: TGTGCCAGCAGTCTTGTTCGGGCAAGCAATGAGCAGTTCTTC. Its protein is CASSLVRASNEQFF.

This clone was found once. The conserved phenylalanine or tryptophan normally closing the CDR3 is absent here, so this likely arose from a read error. The chain joins TRBV7-8 to TRBJ1-6; D ambiguous. The CDR3 has 11 residues. V lost 6 bases to trimming and J lost 8 bases, with 5 bases between them. The germline gives CDR1 SGHVS, CDR2 FQNEAQ. As DNA, the CDR3 is TGTGCCAGCAGGTACGATTCACCCCTCCACGTT. Its protein product is CASRYDSPLHV.

With respect to this clone: At one end, the junction sequence differs from germline, possibly due to a read error. Other nucleotide sequences in the sample specify the same CDR3. The V call is TRBV28, the J call TRBJ2-1; 8 nucleotides align to TRBD2. The CDR3 loop spans 15 amino acids. Germline CDR1 MDHEN, CDR2 SYDVKM. CDR3 sequence (DNA): TGTGCTAGCAGTTTAGTAGCGGGAACCTATAATGAGCAGTTCTTC. Residues: CASSLVAGTYNEQFF.

V is TRBV11-3 and J is TRBJ2-6; D is tentatively TRBD1 or TRBD2 (5 bases each). Germline CDR1 SGHNT, CDR2 YENEEA. This CDR3 spans 13 amino acids. V gave up 7 bases and J gave up 4 bases, with 8 bases separating them. This CDR3 is CASIGTGANVLTF. CDR3 sequence (DNA): TGTGCCAGCATCGGGACCGGGGCCAACGTCCTGACTTTC. Using reference TRBV11-3 and TRBJ2-6 for the parts outside the CDR3, the full variable domain is EAGVVQSPRYKIIEKKQPVAFWCNPISGHNTLYWYLQNLGQGPELLIRYENEEAVDDSQLPKDRFSAERLKGVDSTLKIQPAELGDSAVYLCASIGTGANVLTFGAGSRLTVL.

The chain recombines TRBV7-2 with TRBJ1-3; 7 bases match TRBD1. Looked up from germline, CDR1 is SGHTA and CDR2 is FQGNSA. The CDR3 length is 15 residues. Losses at the gene ends were 1 base for V and 4 bases for J; bases not matched to a gene: 4. The CDR3 loop is CASSLGPQGGNTIYF. In nucleotides, the CDR3 is TGTGCCAGCAGCTTAGGACCACAGGGGGGAAACACCATATATTTT. Drawing the rest from reference TRBV7-2 and TRBJ1-3, the complete variable domain is GAGVSQSPSNKVTEKGKDVELRCDPISGHTALYWYRQSLGQGLEFLIYFQGNSAPDKSGLPSDRFSAERTGGSVSTLTIQRTQQEDSAVYLCASSLGPQGGNTIYFGEGSWLTVV.

This clone has a handful of counts. Mismatch with germline at one junction end may stem from a read error. Other DNA sequences in this specimen translate into the identical CDR3. The chain employs TRBV15 and TRBJ2-3; D might be TRBD1 (5 bases). Germline V lookup: CDR1 LNHNV, CDR2 YYDKDF (reference sequence). The CDR3 runs 15 residues. The CDR3 is CATSREWGGTDTQYF. The CDR3 DNA is TGTGCCACCAGCAGAGAATGGGGCGGCACAGATACGCAATATTTT.

In its sample, this clone was seen once. V gene TRBV5-1 combines with J gene TRBJ2-6; no clear D. CDR1 and CDR2 (germline): SGHRS, YFSETQ. CDR3 length: 16 amino acids. Between the trimmed V and J ends, which lost 0 bases and 2 bases, there was a span of 9 bases. The CDR3 sequence is CASSLASTPGANVLTF. In DNA form, the CDR3 reads TGCGCCAGCAGCTTGGCTTCTACCCCTGGGGCCAACGTCCTGACTTTC.

The chain links TRBV18 to TRBJ2-1; TRBD2 agrees at 8 bases. V gave up 3 bases and J gave up 7 bases; unmatched junction bases: 14. CDR1 and CDR2 from the germline V gene are KGHSH and LQKENI. CDR3 length: 17 residues. The CDR3 nucleotides are TGTGCCAGCTCACCGATAGCGGGACCGGGGGTTTGGAATGAGCAGTTCTTC. This codes for CASSPIAGPGVWNEQFF.